These 20 T cell receptor beta chains were sequenced from one sample in a study of T cells in Graves' hyperthyroidism and ophthalmopathy. There were TCR beta CDR3 regions amplified from RNA transcripts. HTBI primers were employed in a first-round RT-PCR of the TCR CDR3. One entry per CDR3 protein results from TCRdb running MiXCR on the multiplex PCR reads. The repertoire includes about 640,000 distinct CDR3 sequences, roughly 15% of them detected once, and approximately 12% sits in the top ten. The sequenced sample was blood. These receptors came from a woman aged 45-59 years with Graves' ophthalmopathy.

Concerning this clonotype itself: This may arise from a read error, as a much more abundant clone is one base away. The chain combines TRBV6-5 with TRBJ1-2, with D possibly being TRBD1 (6 bases). The CDR3 runs 15 residues. V shed 4 bases and J shed 6 bases, with 18 bases lying between them. CDR1 MNHEY and CDR2 SVGAGI come from the germline V gene. CDR3: CASSLLPGARNGYTF. DNA of the CDR3: TGTGCCAGCAGTTTACTGCCAGGGGCGCGTAATGGCTACACCTTC.

To note about this clonotype: A much larger clone lies a single base off, so this may be a read error. The rearrangement links TRBV9 to TRBJ1-1; tentative D call: TRBD1 (6 bases). Germline CDR1 SGDLS, CDR2 YYNGEE. This CDR3 is built from 15 residues. V lost 2 bases and J 4 bases, leaving 15 bases between the germline ends. The CDR3 sequence: CASSVSGQGPTEAFF. The CDR3 nucleotides read TGTGCCAGCAGCGTGAGTGGGCAGGGGCCCACTGAAGCTTTCTTT.

This clonotype has at least ten counts. The chain carries TRBV6-2 or TRBV6-3 and TRBJ1-5; D is unclear. Germline V CDR1 and CDR2: MNHEY, SVGEGT. Trimming pared 8 bases from V and 4 bases from J, leaving 18 bases between. The CDR3 totals 15 residues. The CDR3 loop is CASSNGGSGNQPQHF. The CDR3 DNA follows: TGTGCCAGCTCCAACGGAGGGTCTGGGAATCAGCCCCAGCATTTT.

This clonotype was seen repeatedly, ten times or more. The J gene is TRBJ2-1, the V gene TRBV13; a possible D gene is TRBD1 (6 bases). V was clipped by 5 bases and J by 6 bases, with 17 bases between them. The CDR3 runs 15 residues. The germline V gene encodes CDR1 PRHDT and CDR2 FYEKMQ (reference sequence). The DNA for the CDR3 is TGTGCCAGCAGCCCCTACCGGCAGGGGTTCAATGAGCAGTTCTTC. It specifies CASSPYRQGFNEQFF.

V usage is TRBV5-6 and J usage is TRBJ1-3; a possible D gene is TRBD1 (6 bases). Trimming cost V 8 bases and J 0 bases, with 15 bases left between them. Germline assignment: CDR1 SGHDT and CDR2 YYEEEE. This CDR3 region has 15 residues. CDR3: CASHSRGSSGNTIYF. The CDR3 DNA reads as TGTGCCAGTCATAGCAGGGGAAGCTCTGGAAACACCATATATTTT.

This clonotype came up many times. The rearrangement links TRBV28 to TRBJ2-1; 7 nucleotides align to TRBD2. V lost 5 bases, J lost 8 bases, and 6 bases stayed unmatched. This CDR3 is 13 amino acids long. In germline, CDR1 is MDHEN, CDR2 SYDVKM. The CDR3, as DNA: TGTGCCAGCAGTCGGACTAGTTACCATGAGCAGTTCTTC. Translated: CASSRTSYHEQFF.

This clonotype was picked up many times. This chain's CDR3 is CASSFGFREGSYNEQFF. The CDR3 bases are TGTGCCAGCAGCTTCGGTTTCCGGGAGGGCTCCTACAATGAGCAGTTCTTC. The chain employs TRBV7-2 and TRBJ2-1, with TRBD2 identical over 8 bases. Germline CDR1 reads SGHTA; CDR2 reads FQGNSA. The CDR3 consists of 17 residues. V lost 3 bases and J lost 0; bases outside the gene matches: 7.

This clonotype was picked up many times. The CDR3 nucleotides read TGCGCCAGCAGCTTGACAGGGACCCACGAGCAGTACTTC. Amino acids: CASSLTGTHEQYF. The rearrangement links TRBV5-1 to TRBJ2-7; maybe TRBD1 (6 bases). Germline V gene sequence: CDR1 SGHRS, CDR2 YFSETQ. V was pared by 1 base and J by 5 bases, with 10 bases between. The length of the CDR3 is 13 residues.

Note on this clonotype: A much more abundant neighbour one base away suggests this may be a read error. The chain carries TRBV5-1 and TRBJ2-1; D gene ambiguous. This CDR3 is 17 amino acids long. The V gene's germline CDR1 is SGHRS and CDR2 YFSETQ. CDR3 in amino acids: CTSSPSQVISSYNEQFF. DNA for the CDR3: TGCACCAGCAGCCCCTCTCAGGTGATAAGCTCCTACAATGAGCAGTTCTTC. The full variable domain, rest sourced from reference TRBV5-1 and TRBJ2-1, is KAGVTQTPRYLIKTRGQQVTLSCSPISGHRSVSWYQQTPGQGLQFLFEYFSETQRNKGNFPGRFSGRQFSNSRSEMNVSTLELGDSALYLCTSSPSQVISSYNEQFFGPGTRLTVL.

The chain employs TRBV30 and TRBJ2-2, with D perhaps given as TRBD1 or TRBD2 (5 bases each). CDR1 and CDR2 from the germline V gene are GTSNPN and SVGIG (reference sequence). Trimming took off 3 bases at V and 4 bases at J, with 9 bases between the two ends. This CDR3 spans 13 amino acids. CDR3 nucleotide sequence: TGTGCCTGGAGAAAGAGGGGCACCGGGGAGCTGTTTTTT. The encoded protein is CAWRKRGTGELFF.

This clonotype was picked up a small number of times. The chain recombines TRBV6-6 with TRBJ2-5; D possibly corresponds to TRBD2 (5 bases). This CDR3 is 14 amino acids long. Trimming removed 0 bases from V and 5 bases from J, with 10 bases in between. CDR1 and CDR2 (germline): MNHNY, SVGAGI (reference sequence). As DNA, the CDR3 is TGTGCCAGCAGTTACTCGGTACTAGGGGAGACCCAGTACTTC. This encodes CASSYSVLGETQYF.

The V and J genes are TRBV29-1 and TRBJ2-7, with 8 bases that match TRBD2. V shed 5 bases, J shed 3 bases, and the junction held 3 bases outside the gene matches. CDR1 and CDR2 from the germline V gene are SQVTM and ANQGSEA. The CDR3 contains 12 residues. The CDR3: CSVTSGNYEQYF. CDR3 DNA sequence: TGCAGCGTTACTAGCGGAAACTACGAGCAGTACTTC.

This clonotype was counted at least ten times. The chain recombines TRBV7-3 with TRBJ2-7; 9 nucleotides align to TRBD2. Germline V gene sequence: CDR1 SGHTA, CDR2 FQGTGA. With 5 bases clipped from V and 3 bases from J, the junction kept 8 bases outside the gene matches. CDR3 size: 15 residues. The CDR3 region is CASSRTSGLFYEQYF. DNA of the CDR3: TGTGCCAGCAGCCGTACTAGCGGGCTTTTCTACGAGCAGTACTTC.

This clonotype occurred many times. J is TRBJ2-1 and V is TRBV7-8, with 9 nucleotides matching TRBD2. Trimming at V came to 4 bases and at J to 3 bases, leaving 1 base not matched to a gene. CDR1 and CDR2 (germline): SGHVS, FQNEAQ. CDR3 size: 14 residues. In DNA, the CDR3 is TGTGCCAGCAGCTGGACTAGCGACTACAATGAGCAGTTCTTC. It is translated as CASSWTSDYNEQFF. Combining the CDR3 with reference TRBV7-8 and TRBJ2-1 gives the whole variable domain GAGVSQSPRYKVAKRGQDVALRCDPISGHVSLFWYQQALGQGPEFLTYFQNEAQLDKSGLPSDRFFAERPEGSVSTLKIQRTQQEDSAVYLCASSWTSDYNEQFFGPGTRLTVL.

In its sample, this clonotype was seen many times. The rearrangement joins TRBV11-2 to TRBJ2-7; D unresolved. Trimming left V 1 base short and J 2 bases short, with 9 bases between. CDR1 SGHAT and CDR2 FQNNGV come from the germline V gene. The CDR3 totals 14 residues. This CDR3 is CASSLVRRPYEQYF. In DNA form, the CDR3 reads TGTGCCAGCAGCTTAGTCAGGAGACCCTACGAGCAGTACTTC.

The chain employs TRBV5-5 and TRBJ1-1; D unclear. V lost 4 bases to trimming and J lost 11 bases, with 15 bases between them. The CDR3 sequence is 12 residues long. CDR1 is SGHKS and CDR2 is YYEKEE in the germline V gene (reference sequence). DNA for the CDR3: TGTGCCAGCAGCAACCCTTTGGGTCGGGCTTTCTTT. As protein: CASSNPLGRAFF.

Concerning this clonotype: With a much larger clone just one base away, this may be a read error. Lacking the conserved final phenylalanine or tryptophan, this CDR3 likely reflects a read error. The chain recombines TRBV6-1 with TRBJ1-1; D ambiguous. Per the germline V gene, CDR1 is MNHNS and CDR2 is SASEGT. V lost 5 bases, J lost 0 bases, and 10 bases lay in between. This CDR3 is built from 14 residues. The CDR3: CASSYLLMNTEAFL. CDR3 bases: TGTGCCAGCAGTTATCTGCTAATGAACACTGAAGCTTTCCTT.

The V gene is TRBV20-1, the J gene TRBJ2-1; D is possibly TRBD2 (7 bases). The CDR3 has 15 amino acids. The V end was cut by 6 bases, the J end by 0 bases, with 15 bases between. Germline CDR1 is DFQATT and CDR2 is SNEGSKA (reference sequence). The CDR3 reads CSAEGGVRSYNEQFF. The CDR3 bases are TGCAGTGCGGAGGGGGGGGTACGCTCCTACAATGAGCAGTTCTTC.

Ten or more counts support this clonotype. The chain carries TRBV6-1 and TRBJ1-5; D is possibly TRBD1 (5 bases). The V end was cut by 4 bases, the J end by 2 bases, with 12 bases between. The CDR3 runs 15 residues. Germline lookup yields CDR1 MNHNS and CDR2 SASEGT. CDR3 coding DNA: TGTGCCAGCAGTGCCCCAGGGATTGGCAATCAGCCCCAGCATTTT. Its translation is CASSAPGIGNQPQHF.

Many counts were recorded for this clonotype. This rearrangement joins TRBV14 to TRBJ2-7, with 11 bases fitting TRBD1. V shed 1 base, J shed 4 bases, and the junction held 3 bases outside the gene matches. The germline V gene has CDR1 SGHDN and CDR2 FVKESK. The CDR3 is made up of 15 amino acids. The CDR3 sequence: CASSQGTGGVYEQYF. CDR3 DNA: TGTGCCAGCAGCCAAGGGACAGGGGGCGTTTACGAGCAGTACTTC.